Presented here are 30 T cell receptor beta chains from one specimen sequenced in a study of blood T cells in healthy people across ages. The second PCR ran roughly 6 to 11 cycles with a sample-barcoded 5' primer and J-beta primers. A single record per CDR3 protein comes from TCRdb applying MiXCR to the 5' RACE reads. The data hold 900,000 to 950,000 distinct CDR3 sequences, with 25% to 30% observed a single time. These data were also filed under a second study, of T cells of mothers and their children.

Input material: blood. All receptors derive from a middle-aged woman in good health.

V and J are TRBV4-3 and TRBJ2-6; 9 bases agree with TRBD1. With 3 bases clipped from V and 0 bases from J, the junction kept 3 bases outside the gene matches. The CDR3 is 17 amino acids. The germline V gene has CDR1 LGHNA and CDR2 YSLEER. CDR3 sequence: CASSQRTGDSGANVLTF. As DNA, the CDR3 is TGCGCCAGCAGCCAGCGGACAGGGGACTCTGGGGCCAACGTCCTGACTTTC.

In this sample, this clonotype turned up a few times. The chain carries TRBV10-3 and TRBJ1-4, with D unclear. Trimming removed 3 bases from V and 7 bases from J, with 6 bases in between. This CDR3 spans 12 amino acids. Per germline, CDR1 ENHRY and CDR2 SYGVKD. The CDR3 DNA reads TGTGCCATCAGTGATTTGGGTGAAAAACTGTTTTTT. It codes for CAISDLGEKLFF.

The chain combines TRBV3-1 with TRBJ2-3, with D possibly being TRBD2 (6 bases). CDR3 length: 15 amino acids. Germline values: CDR1 LGHDT, CDR2 YNNKEL (reference sequence). V was pared by 4 bases and J by 7 bases, with 18 bases between. In DNA form, the CDR3 reads TGTGCCAGCAGCCCCCTATCCGGGGGAGCTAATACGCAGTATTTT. Translating gives CASSPLSGGANTQYF.

The chain combines TRBV19 with TRBJ2-7, with TRBD2 as a possible D gene (6 bases). The V gene's germline CDR1 is LNHDA and CDR2 SQIVND (reference sequence). The V and J ends lost 1 base and 5 bases respectively, with 9 bases between them. This CDR3 is 13 amino acids long. For the CDR3, the DNA is TGTGCCAGTAGTATAGCATCGGGGGACGAGCAGTACTTC. Amino acids: CASSIASGDEQYF.

The chain joins TRBV12-3 or TRBV12-4 to TRBJ2-1, with 11 bases identical to TRBD2. V was clipped by 1 base and J by 10 bases; unmatched bases: 6. CDR3 length: 15 residues. The CDR3 region has the DNA TGTGCCAGCAGTTTAGGACTAGCGGGGACCGGGGAGCAGTTCTTC. Translating gives CASSLGLAGTGEQFF.

The chain employs TRBV28 and TRBJ1-1; D remains unclear. Trimming removed 5 bases at V and 1 base at J, with 11 bases between. Germline V gene data show CDR1 as MDHEN and CDR2 as SYDVKM. This CDR3 contains 14 residues. The CDR3 DNA reads TGTGCCAGCAGTCTTCCTCGGGGGAACACTGAAGCTTTCTTT. Its protein is CASSLPRGNTEAFF. Filled out from reference TRBV28 and TRBJ1-1, the complete variable domain reads DVKVTQSSRYLVKRTGEKVFLECVQDMDHENMFWYRQDPGLGLRLIYFSYDVKMKEKGDIPEGYSVSREKKERFSLILESASTNQTSMYLCASSLPRGNTEAFFGQGTRLTVV.

The table lists this clonotype with a few counts. This chain joins TRBV9 and TRBJ1-6; D gene ambiguous. Trimming pared 0 bases from V and 4 bases from J, leaving 8 bases between. Germline CDR1 and CDR2: SGDLS and YYNGEE. This CDR3 comprises 15 residues. The CDR3 DNA follows: TGTGCCAGCAGCGTAGTCGAGACATATAATTCACCCCTCCACTTT. Its translation: CASSVVETYNSPLHF.

V usage is TRBV5-1 and J usage is TRBJ2-7, with 10 bases fitting TRBD2. This CDR3 region has 16 residues. Germline V CDR1 and CDR2: SGHRS, YFSETQ. The V and J ends lost 4 bases and 1 base, in that order; junction bases with no gene match: 8. DNA of the CDR3: TGCGCCAGCAGCCCGGATAGCGGGGGGTTTTCCTACGAGCAGTACTTC. Protein: CASSPDSGGFSYEQYF.

The V gene is TRBV12-3 or TRBV12-4, the J gene TRBJ2-2; a possible D gene is TRBD2 (5 bases). Trimming removed 6 bases at V and 0 bases at J, with 11 bases between. The CDR3 is 15 amino acids. The CDR3 DNA follows: TGTGCCAGCAGCCTCGACTATTCGAACACCGGGGAGCTGTTTTTT. Residues: CASSLDYSNTGELFF.

This chain uses TRBV6-5 with TRBJ2-7; the D is unclear. The V gene lost 5 bases and the J gene lost 0 bases, with 14 bases spanning the gap. The CDR3 extends over 15 amino acids. CDR1 and CDR2 (germline): MNHEY, SVGAGI. The chain's CDR3 is CASSLGSQSSYEQYF. CDR3 DNA: TGTGCCAGCAGTCTCGGCAGTCAAAGCTCCTACGAGCAGTACTTC.

This clonotype appeared a few times. The chain has TRBV7-9 and TRBJ2-7; D not certain. CDR3 size: 14 residues. The germline V and J ends were trimmed by 1 base and 3 bases, with 10 bases remaining between them. Germline CDR1 SEHNR, CDR2 FQNEAQ (reference sequence). The CDR3 spells CASSLGSAIYEQYF. CDR3 bases: TGTGCCAGCAGCTTAGGGAGTGCGATCTACGAGCAGTACTTC. Filled out from reference TRBV7-9 and TRBJ2-7, the complete variable domain reads DTGVSQNPRHKITKRGQNVTFRCDPISEHNRLYWYRQTLGQGPEFLTYFQNEAQLEKSRLLSDRFSAERPKGSFSTLEIQRTEQGDSAMYLCASSLGSAIYEQYFGPGTRLTVT.

This clonotype was counted between two and nine times. The chain links TRBV18 to TRBJ1-1; no firm D call. Germline CDR1 reads KGHSH; CDR2 reads LQKENI. Trimming stripped 9 bases from V and 2 bases from J, with 13 bases between. CDR3 length: 13 amino acids. The CDR3 coding sequence is TGTGCCAGTAGGACGGCCTTTAACACTGAAGCTTTCTTT. Amino acid sequence: CASRTAFNTEAFF.

This clonotype was detected a few times. V gene TRBV24-1 combines with J gene TRBJ2-5; 11 nucleotides match TRBD1. CDR1 and CDR2 (germline): KGHDR, SFDVKD. This CDR3 is 16 amino acids long. J gave up 5 bases and V 2 bases, and 6 bases lay outside the gene matches. The CDR3: CATSDSGQGARETQYF. CDR3 nucleotides: TGTGCCACCAGTGATTCCGGACAGGGGGCGCGGGAGACCCAGTACTTC.

This clonotype was seen a few times. An end of the junction does not agree with germline; a read error may underlie this. The J gene is TRBJ2-2, the V gene TRBV7-7; 9 bases match TRBD2. The CDR3 covers 15 residues. From germline, CDR1 is SSHAT and CDR2 FNYEAQ (reference sequence). CDR3 DNA: TGTGCTAGCAGCTTAGAACGGACTAGCGTCGGGGAGCTGTTTTTT. This encodes CASSLERTSVGELFF.

This clonotype was counted ten times or more. This chain connects TRBV4-1 to TRBJ2-7; the match to TRBD2 covers 13 bases. Germline V gives CDR1 MGHRA, CDR2 YSYEKL. V lost 0 bases to trimming and J lost 2 bases; unmatched junction nucleotides: 4. The CDR3 sequence is 17 residues long. The chain's CDR3 is CASSQEGLAGSPYEQYF. For the CDR3, the DNA is TGCGCCAGCAGCCAAGAGGGACTAGCGGGGTCCCCCTACGAGCAGTACTTC.

The V and J genes are TRBV18 and TRBJ1-1; no definite D call. The CDR3 totals 12 residues. Germline assignment: CDR1 KGHSH and CDR2 LQKENI. V lost 0 bases to trimming and J lost 7 bases, with 6 bases between them. The CDR3 loop is CASSPPTLEAFF. The CDR3, as DNA: TGTGCCAGCTCACCACCGACCCTTGAAGCTTTCTTT.

The table lists this clonotype with a few counts. A much larger clone lies one base from this, so it may be a read error. Here the CDR3 reads CASSARTNIQYF. DNA of the CDR3: TGTGCCAGCTCGGCCAGGACAAACATTCAGTACTTC. The chain combines TRBV18 with TRBJ2-4; unclear D gene. The CDR3 sequence is 12 residues long. V lost 6 bases and J lost 6, with 9 bases in between. Per the germline V gene, CDR1 is KGHSH and CDR2 is LQKENI.

The chain recombines TRBV5-1 with TRBJ1-4, with D possibly being TRBD1 (5 bases). Trimming cost V 5 bases and J 4 bases, with 15 bases left between them. The CDR3 is 15 amino acids. Germline V gives CDR1 SGHRS, CDR2 YFSETQ. CDR3 in DNA: TGCGCCAGCAGACCGAACTCAGGGAGTAATGAAAAACTGTTTTTT. As protein: CASRPNSGSNEKLFF.

This chain connects TRBV6-5 to TRBJ1-2, with TRBD1 matching 8 bases. J gave up 1 base and V 6 bases, and 7 bases lay outside the gene matches. In germline, CDR1 is MNHEY, CDR2 SVGAGI. The CDR3 runs 15 residues. The CDR3 coding sequence is TGTGCCAGCAGCCCCGGACAGGGCCATAACTATGGCTACACCTTC. Translation gives CASSPGQGHNYGYTF.

The chain carries TRBV18 and TRBJ2-4; D possibly uses TRBD1 or TRBD2 (5 bases each). The germline CDR1 and CDR2 sequences are KGHSH and LQKENI. The V gene lost 1 base and the J gene lost 1 base, with 8 bases spanning the gap. The CDR3 has 15 residues. The CDR3 here is CASSPLEGAKNIQYF. The CDR3 DNA reads as TGTGCCAGCTCACCACTCGAGGGGGCCAAAAACATTCAGTACTTC.

The table lists this clonotype with a few counts. The J gene is TRBJ2-1, the V gene TRBV20-1, with 11 bases lining up with TRBD2. The V and J ends lost 0 bases and 6 bases, in that order; junction bases with no gene match: 10. Germline loops: CDR1 DFQATT, CDR2 SNEGSKA (reference sequence). The CDR3 extends over 17 amino acids. This CDR3 is CSAREGDRLAGGNEQFF. The CDR3 DNA is TGCAGTGCTAGAGAGGGGGACCGGCTAGCGGGGGGCAATGAGCAGTTCTTC.

This chain links TRBV20-1 with TRBJ2-5; D unresolved. The CDR3 runs 11 residues. Trimming pared 8 bases from V and 2 bases from J, leaving 9 bases between. Germline loops: CDR1 DFQATT, CDR2 SNEGSKA (reference sequence). CDR3 loop: CSPTTQETQYF. Written as DNA, the CDR3 is TGCAGTCCGACCACACAAGAGACCCAGTACTTC.

V gene TRBV15 combines with J gene TRBJ2-6; no firm D call. Trimming took off 2 bases at V and 0 bases at J, with 11 bases between the two ends. Germline V gene data show CDR1 as LNHNV and CDR2 as YYDKDF (reference sequence). There are 17 residues in the CDR3. CDR3 sequence reads: CATSRTIMSSGANVLTF. In DNA, the CDR3 is TGTGCCACCAGCAGAACCATCATGAGCTCTGGGGCCAACGTCCTGACTTTC.

The table lists this clonotype with a few counts. The chain is built from TRBV3-1 and TRBJ2-1, with D possibly being TRBD2 (7 bases). Between the trimmed V and J ends, which lost 1 base and 11 bases, there was a span of 15 bases. The V gene's germline CDR1 is LGHDT and CDR2 YNNKEL (reference sequence). This CDR3 is 14 amino acids long. This CDR3 is CASSQVEGGSQQFF. CDR3 DNA: TGTGCCAGCAGCCAAGTGGAGGGGGGGTCTCAGCAGTTCTTC.

This clonotype was seen a handful of times. The CDR3, as DNA: TGTGCCAGCAGCTCGGTAGGAGGTTACGGGCCCAATCAGCCCCAGCATTTT. It translates to CASSSVGGYGPNQPQHF. The V and J genes are TRBV7-2 and TRBJ1-5; no definite D call. In germline, CDR1 is SGHTA, CDR2 FQGNSA. Between the trimmed V and J ends, which lost 4 bases and 3 bases, there was a span of 19 bases. The CDR3 is 17 residues long. The full variable domain, its missing parts supplied by reference TRBV7-2 and TRBJ1-5, is GAGVSQSPSNKVTEKGKDVELRCDPISGHTALYWYRQSLGQGLEFLIYFQGNSAPDKSGLPSDRFSAERTGGSVSTLTIQRTQQEDSAVYLCASSSVGGYGPNQPQHFGDGTRLSIL.

This clonotype occurred many times. The rearrangement links TRBV12-3 or TRBV12-4 to TRBJ2-7; 12 nucleotides line up with TRBD1. The CDR3 extends over 16 amino acids. V trimming: 1 base; J trimming: 4 bases; junction bases outside the gene matches: 5. The DNA of the CDR3 is TGTGCCAGCAGTTTAGAGGGGACAGGGGGCATATACGAGCAGTACTTC. Translation gives CASSLEGTGGIYEQYF.

The chain couples TRBV3-1 to TRBJ1-2; TRBD1 matches 7 bases. V trimming: 0 bases; J trimming: 12 bases; junction bases outside the gene matches: 7. The CDR3 sequence is 13 residues long. Looked up from germline, CDR1 is LGHDT and CDR2 is YNNKEL (reference sequence). In DNA form, the CDR3 reads TGTGCCAGCAGCCAAGACCCCGGGACAGATCACACCTTC. Translated: CASSQDPGTDHTF.

In its sample, this clonotype was seen many times. As DNA, the CDR3 is TGTGCCAGCAGCTTAGCCACTGAAGCTTTCTTT. Amino acids: CASSLATEAFF. The chain couples TRBV7-2 to TRBJ1-1; unclear D gene. V was pared by 0 bases and J by 4 bases, with 0 bases between. The CDR3 extends over 11 amino acids. CDR1 is SGHTA, CDR2 FQGNSA, per germline.

This clonotype came up many times. CDR3 residues: CASSPPIGGGGYNEQFF. The CDR3 nucleotides read TGTGCCAGCTCACCACCGATTGGCGGCGGGGGGTACAATGAGCAGTTCTTC. The rearrangement links TRBV18 to TRBJ2-1; the match to TRBD2 covers 8 bases. The CDR3 consists of 17 residues. Germline CDR1 reads KGHSH; CDR2 reads LQKENI. Germline trimming cut 0 bases from V and 4 bases from J; bases unmatched to any gene: 8.

The CDR3 reads CASSLGTGATITDTQYF. The CDR3 DNA reads as TGCGCCAGCAGCTTGGGTACGGGGGCGACTATCACAGATACGCAGTATTTT. The gene calls are TRBV5-1 and TRBJ2-3; either TRBD1 or TRBD2 may fit D (6 bases each). Germline V gene lookup returns CDR1 SGHRS and CDR2 YFSETQ. The CDR3 covers 17 residues. V lost 0 bases, J lost 2 bases, and 16 bases lay in between.